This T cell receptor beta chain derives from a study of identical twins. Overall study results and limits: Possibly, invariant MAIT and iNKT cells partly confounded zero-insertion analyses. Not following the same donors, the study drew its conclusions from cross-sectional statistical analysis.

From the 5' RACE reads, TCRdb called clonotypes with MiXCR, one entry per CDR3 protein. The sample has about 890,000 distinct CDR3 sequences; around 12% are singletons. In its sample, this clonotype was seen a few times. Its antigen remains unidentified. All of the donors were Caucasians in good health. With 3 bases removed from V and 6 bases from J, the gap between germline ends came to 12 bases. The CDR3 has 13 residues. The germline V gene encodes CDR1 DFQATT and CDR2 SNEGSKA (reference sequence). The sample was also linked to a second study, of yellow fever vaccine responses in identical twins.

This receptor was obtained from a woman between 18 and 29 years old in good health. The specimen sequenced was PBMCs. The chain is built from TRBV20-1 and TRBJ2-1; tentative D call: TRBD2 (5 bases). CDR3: CSASPDSVNEQFF. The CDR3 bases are TGCAGTGCTAGCCCCGATAGCGTCAATGAGCAGTTCTTC.